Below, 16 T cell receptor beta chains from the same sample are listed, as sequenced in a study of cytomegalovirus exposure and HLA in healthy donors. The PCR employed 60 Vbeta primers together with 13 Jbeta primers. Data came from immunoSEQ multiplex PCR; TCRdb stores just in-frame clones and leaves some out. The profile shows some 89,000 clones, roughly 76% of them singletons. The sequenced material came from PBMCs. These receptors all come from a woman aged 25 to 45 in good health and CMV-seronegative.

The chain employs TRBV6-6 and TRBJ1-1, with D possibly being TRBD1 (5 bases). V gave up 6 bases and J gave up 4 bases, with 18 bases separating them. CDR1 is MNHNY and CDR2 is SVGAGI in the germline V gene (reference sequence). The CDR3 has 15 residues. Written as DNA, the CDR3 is TGTGCCAGCAGACTACTAGACCCGGGGGGCACTGAAGCTTTCTTT. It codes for CASRLLDPGGTEAFF.

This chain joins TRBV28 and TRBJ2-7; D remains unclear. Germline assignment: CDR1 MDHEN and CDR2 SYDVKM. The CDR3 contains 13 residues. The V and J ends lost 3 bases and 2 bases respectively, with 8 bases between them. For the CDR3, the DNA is TGTGCCAGCAGTTTCTACAGTACCTACGAGCAGTACTTC. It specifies CASSFYSTYEQYF.

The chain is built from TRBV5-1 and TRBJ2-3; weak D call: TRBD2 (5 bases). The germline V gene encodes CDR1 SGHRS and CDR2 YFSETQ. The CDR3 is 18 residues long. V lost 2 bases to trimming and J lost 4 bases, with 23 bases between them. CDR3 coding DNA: TGCGCCAGCAGCTTCGTGGTGAGGACTTATGCCGGCTCAGATACGCAGTATTTT. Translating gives CASSFVVRTYAGSDTQYF. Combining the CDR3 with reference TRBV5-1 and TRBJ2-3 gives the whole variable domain KAGVTQTPRYLIKTRGQQVTLSCSPISGHRSVSWYQQTPGQGLQFLFEYFSETQRNKGNFPGRFSGRQFSNSRSEMNVSTLELGDSALYLCASSFVVRTYAGSDTQYFGPGTRLTVL.

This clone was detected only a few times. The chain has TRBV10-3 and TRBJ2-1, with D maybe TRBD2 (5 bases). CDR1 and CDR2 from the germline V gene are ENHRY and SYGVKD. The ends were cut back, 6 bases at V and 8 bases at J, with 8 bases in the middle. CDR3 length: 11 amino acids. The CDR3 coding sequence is TGTGCCATCAGCCAGAGGGATGAGCAGTTCTTC. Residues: CAISQRDEQFF.

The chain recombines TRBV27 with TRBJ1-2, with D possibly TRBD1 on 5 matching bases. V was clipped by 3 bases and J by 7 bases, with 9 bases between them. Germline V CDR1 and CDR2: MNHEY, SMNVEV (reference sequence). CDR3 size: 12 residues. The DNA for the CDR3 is TGTGCCAGCAGTTTCGTGGGGGGTGGCTACACCTTC. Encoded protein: CASSFVGGGYTF.

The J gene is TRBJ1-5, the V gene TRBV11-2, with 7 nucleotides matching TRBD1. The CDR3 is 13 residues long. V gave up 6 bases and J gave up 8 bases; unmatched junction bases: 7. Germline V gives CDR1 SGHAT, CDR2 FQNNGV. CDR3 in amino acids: CASRKTGVEPQHF. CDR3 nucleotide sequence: TGTGCCAGCAGAAAAACAGGGGTGGAGCCCCAGCATTTT.

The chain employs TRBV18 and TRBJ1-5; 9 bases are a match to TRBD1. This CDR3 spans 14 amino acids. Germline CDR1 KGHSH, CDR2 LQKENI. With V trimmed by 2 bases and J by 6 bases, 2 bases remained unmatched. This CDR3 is CASSPGQGIQPQHF. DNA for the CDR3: TGTGCCAGCTCACCAGGACAGGGGATTCAGCCCCAGCATTTT.

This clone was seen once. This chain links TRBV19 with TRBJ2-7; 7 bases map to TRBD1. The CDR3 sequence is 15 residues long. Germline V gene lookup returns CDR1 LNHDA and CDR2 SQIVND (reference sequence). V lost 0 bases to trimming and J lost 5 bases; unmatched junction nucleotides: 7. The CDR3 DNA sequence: TGTGCCAGTAGTATAGACGGGACAGCCACTAACGAGCAGTACTTC. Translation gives CASSIDGTATNEQYF.

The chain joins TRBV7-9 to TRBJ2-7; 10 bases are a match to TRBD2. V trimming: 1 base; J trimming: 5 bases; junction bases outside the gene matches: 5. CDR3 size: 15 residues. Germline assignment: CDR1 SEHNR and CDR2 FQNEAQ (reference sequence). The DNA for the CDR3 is TGTGCCAGCAGCTTAGGGCTAGCGGGAGTCCACGAGCAGTACTTC. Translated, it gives CASSLGLAGVHEQYF.

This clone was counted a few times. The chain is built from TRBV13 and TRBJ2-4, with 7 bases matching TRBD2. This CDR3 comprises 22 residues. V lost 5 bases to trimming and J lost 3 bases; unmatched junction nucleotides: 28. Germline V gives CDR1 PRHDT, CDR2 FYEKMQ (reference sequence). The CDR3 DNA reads TGTGCCAGCAGCCGTCCCCCCCCGGGAATAGGCAATCCTCGGGGGGACAAAAACATTCAGTACTTC. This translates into CASSRPPPGIGNPRGDKNIQYF.

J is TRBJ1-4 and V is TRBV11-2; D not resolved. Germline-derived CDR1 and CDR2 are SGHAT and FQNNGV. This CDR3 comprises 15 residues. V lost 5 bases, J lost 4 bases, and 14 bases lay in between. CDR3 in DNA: TGTGCCAGCAGCCCAGCGGGGATCAGTAATGAAAAACTGTTTTTT. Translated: CASSPAGISNEKLFF.

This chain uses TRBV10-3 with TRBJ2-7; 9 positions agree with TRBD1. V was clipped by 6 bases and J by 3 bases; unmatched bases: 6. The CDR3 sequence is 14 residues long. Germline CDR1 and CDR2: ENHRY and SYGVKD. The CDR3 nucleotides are TGTGCCATCAGAGATTCGGGACAGGGCTACGAGCAGTACTTC. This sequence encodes CAIRDSGQGYEQYF.

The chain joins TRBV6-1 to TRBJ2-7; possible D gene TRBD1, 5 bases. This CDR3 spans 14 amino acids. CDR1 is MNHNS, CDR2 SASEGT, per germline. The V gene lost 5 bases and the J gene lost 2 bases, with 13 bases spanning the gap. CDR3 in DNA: TGTGCCAGCAGTTCACGACAGAGACCCTACGAGCAGTACTTC. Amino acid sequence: CASSSRQRPYEQYF.

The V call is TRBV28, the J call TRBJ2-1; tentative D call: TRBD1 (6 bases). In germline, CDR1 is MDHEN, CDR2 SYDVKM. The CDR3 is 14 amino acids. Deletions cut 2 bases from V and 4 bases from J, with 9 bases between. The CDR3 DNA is TGTGCCAGCAGTTTAATGGACAGATACAATGAGCAGTTCTTC. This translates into CASSLMDRYNEQFF.

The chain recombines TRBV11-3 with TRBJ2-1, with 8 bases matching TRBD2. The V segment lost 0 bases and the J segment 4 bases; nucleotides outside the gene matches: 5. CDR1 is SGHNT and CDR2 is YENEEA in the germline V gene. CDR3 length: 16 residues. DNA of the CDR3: TGTGCCAGCAGCTTAGAAACCGGGAGGGTGTACAATGAGCAGTTCTTC. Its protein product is CASSLETGRVYNEQFF. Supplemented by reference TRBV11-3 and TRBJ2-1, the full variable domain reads EAGVVQSPRYKIIEKKQPVAFWCNPISGHNTLYWYLQNLGQGPELLIRYENEEAVDDSQLPKDRFSAERLKGVDSTLKIQPAELGDSAVYLCASSLETGRVYNEQFFGPGTRLTVL.

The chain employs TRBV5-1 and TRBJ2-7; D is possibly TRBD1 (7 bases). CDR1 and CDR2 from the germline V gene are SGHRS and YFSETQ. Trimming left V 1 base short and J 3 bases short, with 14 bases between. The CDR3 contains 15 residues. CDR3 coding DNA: TGCGCCAGCAGCTTGACCAGGGGGACTCGCTACGAGCAGTACTTC. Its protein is CASSLTRGTRYEQYF.